This T cell receptor (beta chain) was recorded in a study of cytomegalovirus exposure and HLA in healthy donors. Notes on the study in general: Later analysis identified a missense DCLRE1C variant that was linked to TCR beta V- and J-gene trimming. Reported results showed that the classifier diagnosed cytomegalovirus status with high specificity and sensitivity.

Primers for the PCR totalled 60 Vbeta and 13 Jbeta. The repertoire was sequenced with immunoSEQ multiplex PCR; TCRdb's copy has only in-frame clones and lacks some. The sample carries some 150,000 clones, approximately 70% recorded once. For this clone: The antigen is unknown.

Despite likely unrecorded immune exposures, the donors were nominally healthy at the time of sampling. V lost 4 bases, J lost 7 bases, and 18 bases lay in between. This CDR3 has 15 amino acids. Germline V gives CDR1 SGHRS, CDR2 YFSETQ. This rearrangement joins TRBV5-1 to TRBJ2-1, with D unclear. The sample taken for sequencing was PBMCs. The TCR was taken from a woman in her 30s in good health and CMV-seronegative. DNA of the CDR3: TGCGCCAGCAGCCCATCTCCCCCTGAACGGAATGAGCAGTTCTTC. Amino acids: CASSPSPPERNEQFF.